This is a list of T cell receptor beta chains from one sample in a study of cytomegalovirus exposure and HLA in healthy donors. Assay used: immunoSEQ multiplex PCR; TCRdb lists only in-frame clones, some missing. Here the sample spans some 120,000 clones, roughly three quarters being singletons. Input material: PBMCs. These receptors all come from a woman between 18 and 29 years old in good health and CMV-seronegative. Each CDR3 is given with its conserved first and last residue. Fields, in order: D gene, J gene, clone size, V gene, CDR3 DNA, CDR3 protein. A D gene is named only where the DNA matches it firmly. Clone size, where shown, is once, few, many, or a class for clones that have expanded.

.,TRBJ1-1,.,TRBV15,TGTGCCACCAGCAGAGATCCCCTCCCGCGGGAAGCTTTCTTT,CATSRDPLPREAFF
.,TRBJ1-3,.,TRBV27,TGTGCCAGCAGCCGAGCGGGGACTGGAAACACCATATATTTT,CASSRAGTGNTIYF
.,TRBJ1-1,few,TRBV12-5,TGTGCTAGTGGTTTGGTACTGGGGGGGCCGGTCACTGAAGCTTTCTTT,CASGLVLGGPVTEAFF
TRBD2,TRBJ2-5,.,TRBV30,TGTGCCTGGAGTGAGAGCGGGGGGAACCAAGAGACCCAGTACTTC,CAWSESGGNQETQYF
.,TRBJ1-1,.,TRBV30,TGTGCCTGGAATTCCCCCTACCCCGCCTCCCCCCCAGGGACTGAAGCTTTCTTT,CAWNSPYPASPPGTEAFF
TRBD1,TRBJ1-1,.,TRBV29-1,TGCAGCGCGGGACAGGGGTCTGAAGCTTTCTTT,CSAGQGSEAFF
.,TRBJ1-1,.,TRBV5-8,TGTGCCAGCAGCTCTACTGCCACTGAAGCTTTCTTT,CASSSTATEAFF
.,TRBJ1-2,.,TRBV5-4,TGTGCCAGCACCCGGGGGGGAGGCACTAACTATGGCTACACCTTC,CASTRGGGTNYGYTF
.,TRBJ1-1,.,TRBV6-1,TGTGCCAGCAGTGAAGAGGGGGGGCGGAACACTGAAGCTTTCTTT,CASSEEGGRNTEAFF
.,TRBJ1-1,.,TRBV6-5,TGTGCCAGCAGTTACTCGATAGTCTTCTACACTGAAGCTTTCTTT,CASSYSIVFYTEAFF
TRBD1,TRBJ1-4,.,TRBV2,TGTGCCAGCAGTGAACCGACAGGGGATTATGAAAAACTGTTTTTT,CASSEPTGDYEKLFF